A selection of T cell receptor beta chains follows, all from one sample in a study of PD-1 blockade in classical Hodgkin lymphoma. Generated by immunoSEQ multiplex PCR, the TCRdb table keeps only in-frame clones and is missing some. The sample has 43,000 or so clones, roughly 90% seen once. The sequenced sample was peripheral blood mononuclear cells (PBMCs), obtained at baseline. These receptors originate from a human donor with classical Hodgkin lymphoma. The CDR3 runs from the conserved cysteine through the conserved F or W. D genes are given only for firm matches. The size field is filled for only some rows; it gives once, few, many or a size class.

clone_size	d_call	v_call	j_call	cdr3_nt	cdr3_aa
once	.	TRBV5-1	TRBJ1-1	TGCGCCAGCAGCTTGGCGGGCAGTTATGACACTGAAGCTTTCTTT	CASSLAGSYDTEAFF
large	.	TRBV7-8	TRBJ2-1	TGTGCCAGCAGCTTAGGGACAGTGGTAAGCAATGAGCAGTTCTTC	CASSLGTVVSNEQFF
.	.	TRBV19	TRBJ1-2	TGTGCCAGTAGTTCGGACATAGCCGGCGGCTACACCTTC	CASSSDIAGGYTF
.	.	TRBV27	TRBJ2-3	TGTGCCAGCAGTTCTTGGACGGGCACCACAGATACGCAGTATTTT	CASSSWTGTTDTQYF
.	.	TRBV9	TRBJ2-1	TGTGCCAGCAGCGTAGCGGGGAATCTTCAGGATGAGCAGTTCTTC	CASSVAGNLQDEQFF
.	.	TRBV19	TRBJ1-1	TGTGCCAGTAGTAACCAGGGAGGAACAAGTGAAGCTTTCTTT	CASSNQGGTSEAFF
.	.	TRBV27	TRBJ2-4	TGTGCCAGCAGTCCCGTGGAGGAAAACATTCAGTACTTC	CASSPVEENIQYF
.	TRBD1	TRBV7-9	TRBJ2-5	TGTGCCAGCAGCTTAGAGACAGGGGTCCAAGAGACCCAGTACTTC	CASSLETGVQETQYF
.	TRBD2	TRBV28	TRBJ2-1	TGTGCCAGCAGTACAGCGGGAGAGATCAATGAGCAGTTCTTC	CASSTAGEINEQFF
.	TRBD1	TRBV9	TRBJ2-3	TGTGCCAGCAGCGTTGGGGACAGGGTAAATGCAGATACGCAGTATTTT	CASSVGDRVNADTQYF
.	.	TRBV15	TRBJ2-3	TGTGCCACCAGCAGAGATACAGGGGGGGTAGATACGCAGTATTTT	CATSRDTGGVDTQYF
once	TRBD1	TRBV5-6	TRBJ2-7	TGTGCCAGCAGCTCGACCGTGGGACAGGATTACGAGCAGTACTTC	CASSSTVGQDYEQYF
.	.	TRBV5-1	TRBJ2-1	TGCGCCAGCAGCTGGCCTGCTAGTTCCAACAATGAGCAGTTCTTC	CASSWPASSNNEQFF
.	TRBD1	TRBV19	TRBJ1-4	TGTGCCAGTAGTATCGAGGACAGGGAGAATGAAAAACTGTTTTTT	CASSIEDRENEKLFF
.	.	TRBV29-1	TRBJ1-2	TGCAGCGTTGAATGTATCGGGTCGACCGACTACACCTTC	CSVECIGSTDYTF
once	TRBD2	TRBV18	TRBJ2-7	TGTGCCAGCTCACCAGCAGCGGGGATTTACGAGCAGTACTTC	CASSPAAGIYEQYF
once	.	TRBV19	TRBJ2-2	TGTGCCAGTGTGTCGAGAGGGGAGAACACCGGGGAGCTGTTTTTT	CASVSRGENTGELFF
.	TRBD1	TRBV29-1	TRBJ1-1	TGCAGCGTTACGTCGACAGGGAAGAACACTGAAGCTTTCTTT	CSVTSTGKNTEAFF
.	.	TRBV2	TRBJ1-1	TGTGCCAGCAGTGATTCGGGCCCCCTTACTGAAGCTTTCTTT	CASSDSGPLTEAFF
.	TRBD1	TRBV5-1	TRBJ2-7	TGCGCCAGCAGCGGCAAACTGGACAGGACCTACGAGCAGTACTTC	CASSGKLDRTYEQYF
few	TRBD1	TRBV27	TRBJ1-5	TGTGCCAGCAGACTCCGGACAGGGGGCAATCAGCCCCAGCATTTT	CASRLRTGGNQPQHF
.	.	TRBV10-2	TRBJ2-7	TGCGCCAGCAGTGATCCACGCGAGCAGTACTTC	CASSDPREQYF
.	.	TRBV28	TRBJ2-3	TGTGCCACCCAAAGGCCGGGCACAGATACGCAGTATTTT	CATQRPGTDTQYF
.	.	TRBV25-1	TRBJ1-1	TGTGCCAGCAGTGAATTGGGCCCCGAGCCAATTAATGAAGCTTTCTTT	CASSELGPEPINEAFF
.	TRBD1	TRBV4-2	TRBJ1-4	TGTGCCAGCAGCCAGCCTGGGACAGGGTTAGCCAAACTGTTTTTT	CASSQPGTGLAKLFF
.	TRBD1	TRBV7-9	TRBJ2-5	TGTGCCAGCAGCCCGACAGGGAATCAGGAGACCCAGTACTTC	CASSPTGNQETQYF
.	TRBD1	TRBV13	TRBJ2-7	TGTGCCAGCAGCCGCGGGACAGGAGCCACCTACGAGCAGTACTTC	CASSRGTGATYEQYF
.	TRBD1	TRBV28	TRBJ2-7	TGTGCCAGCAGGCCCGGGACAGGGGTTATCTACGAGCAGTACTTC	CASRPGTGVIYEQYF
.	TRBD2	TRBV14	TRBJ2-5	TGTGCCAGCAGCCACGGCCTAGCGGGCCTGCCCCAGTACTTC	CASSHGLAGLPQYF
.	.	TRBV28	TRBJ1-5	TGTGCCAGCAGCCGTGGACAGTACGATCAGCCCCAGCATTTT	CASSRGQYDQPQHF
.	TRBD1	TRBV4-2	TRBJ1-5	TGTGCCAGCAGCCAAGACGGACAGGGAAAGCAGCCCCAGCATTTT	CASSQDGQGKQPQHF
.	.	TRBV9	TRBJ2-7	TGTGCCAGCAGCGTAGGGCCAGAACCCTACGAGCAGTACTTC	CASSVGPEPYEQYF
.	TRBD1	TRBV28	TRBJ1-2	TGTGCCAGCAGTCCCGACAGGGGCGTCCTCGGCTATGGCTACACCTTC	CASSPDRGVLGYGYTF
.	.	TRBV6-5	TRBJ1-5	TGTGCCAGCAGTTGGAATTCAGGGTATAGCAATCAGCCCCAGCATTTT	CASSWNSGYSNQPQHF
.	.	TRBV18	TRBJ1-1	TGTGCCAGCTCACCAGTCGAACAGGACACTGAAGCTTTCTTT	CASSPVEQDTEAFF
.	.	TRBV15	TRBJ1-5	TGTGCCACCAGCAGAACGAATAGCAATCAGCCCCAGCATTTT	CATSRTNSNQPQHF
.	TRBD1	TRBV7-9	TRBJ2-1	TGTGCCAGCAGTCGACAGGGAATTGGTGAGCAGTTCTTC	CASSRQGIGEQFF
.	.	TRBV11-2	TRBJ1-3	TGTGCCAGCAGCTCCCGGGTCTCTGGAAACACCATATATTTT	CASSSRVSGNTIYF
.	TRBD1	TRBV6-1	TRBJ2-4	TGTGCCAGCAGTGCCTGGGACAGATCAGCCAAAAACATTCAGTACTTC	CASSAWDRSAKNIQYF
.	TRBD1	TRBV6-7	TRBJ2-4	TGTGCCAGCAGTTACAGGGTCAGGACAGGTTTCTTAGCCAAAAACATTCAGTACTTC	CASSYRVRTGFLAKNIQYF
.	TRBD1	TRBV4-2	TRBJ1-1	TGTGCCAGCAGCCAAGCTAGGACAGGGGGCACTGAAGCTTTCTTT	CASSQARTGGTEAFF
.	.	TRBV29-1	TRBJ2-5	TGCAGCGCGCCGGCGCGTCCGGGAGCTTGGCAGACCCAGTACTTC	CSAPARPGAWQTQYF
.	.	TRBV2	TRBJ1-1	TGTGCCAGCAGAAAGGGAATGAACACTGAAGCTTTCTTT	CASRKGMNTEAFF
once	.	TRBV11-2	TRBJ1-1	TGTGCCAGCAGCCGTCTCAGGGTACGGAACACTGAAGCTTTCTTT	CASSRLRVRNTEAFF
.	TRBD2	TRBV7-7	TRBJ2-2	TGTGCCAGCAGCTCCCGCCTAGCGGGAGCCGGGGAGCTGTTTTTT	CASSSRLAGAGELFF
.	TRBD2	TRBV27	TRBJ2-2	TGTGCCAGCAGTCCCTCGGGACTAGCGGGTTCCGCGAACACCGGGGAGCTGTTTTTT	CASSPSGLAGSANTGELFF
.	.	TRBV6-5	TRBJ1-5	TGTGCCAGCAGTGTAGACAGTAGCAATCAGCCCCAGCATTTT	CASSVDSSNQPQHF
.	.	TRBV28	TRBJ2-3	TGTGCCAGCCCCCCGCGGGCAGGTTCCACAGATACGCAGTATTTT	CASPPRAGSTDTQYF
.	TRBD1	TRBV27	TRBJ1-1	TGTGCCAGCAGTTTAGAACCACAGGGGATGAACACTGAAGCTTTCTTT	CASSLEPQGMNTEAFF
.	.	TRBV5-1	TRBJ2-5	TGCGCCAGCAGCCTACGGGACGGACTCCAAGAGACCCAGTACTTC	CASSLRDGLQETQYF
once	TRBD1	TRBV5-6	TRBJ2-5	TGTGCCAGCAGCTTAACAGGGGGCGCGATGAGGGAGACCCAGTACTTC	CASSLTGGAMRETQYF
once	.	TRBV5-1	TRBJ2-7	TGCGCCAGCAGCTTTGCGGGCGCCTACGAGCAGTACTTC	CASSFAGAYEQYF
.	.	TRBV29-1	TRBJ1-1	TGCAGCGTTGAAGATCTGGGGGCTGAAGCTTTCTTT	CSVEDLGAEAFF
.	TRBD1	TRBV27	TRBJ1-2	TGTGCCAGCAGTTTATCCGCGGGACAGTCGCTCTATGGCTACACCTTC	CASSLSAGQSLYGYTF
.	.	TRBV27	TRBJ2-2	TGTGCCAGCAGTTTAGATACGGCAGGGCTGGGCGGGGAGCTGTTTTTT	CASSLDTAGLGGELFF
.	.	TRBV9	TRBJ2-5	TGTGCCAGCAGCCTCCGAGGACAAAGAAGGGGGGAGACCCAGTACTTC	CASSLRGQRRGETQYF
.	.	TRBV19	TRBJ1-1	TGTGCCAGTATCCCCCCGGGGACGAACACTGAAGCTTTCTTT	CASIPPGTNTEAFF
.	.	TRBV2	TRBJ2-1	TGTGCCAGTTTCTTCGACCTGAGCTCCTACAATGAGCAGTTCTTC	CASFFDLSSYNEQFF
.	TRBD1	TRBV5-6	TRBJ2-7	TGTGCCAGCAGCCTGCCGGGACAGGGGGACGAGCAGTACTTC	CASSLPGQGDEQYF
.	TRBD2	TRBV6-6	TRBJ2-5	TGTGCCAGCAGTTACGGACTAGCGGGAGAGACCCAGTACTTC	CASSYGLAGETQYF